This TCR beta chain was found in a study of beta chain features in type 1 diabetes. The overall study: The number of sorted cells examined across all samples was 107,917,701.

What was sequenced were expressed TCRB transcripts, since all of the isolated RNA had been reverse transcribed. TCRdb keeps only in-frame clones here, not all; method: immunoSEQ multiplex PCR. Of about 290,000 clones listed, 8% are singletons. The germline gives CDR1 SEHNR, CDR2 FQNEAQ (reference sequence). Trimming at V came to 2 bases and at J to 6 bases, leaving 7 bases not matched to a gene. This CDR3 has 16 amino acids. This TCR was recovered from a woman aged 18-30 years in good health. The sample was central memory CD4+ T cells from blood. The chain has TRBV7-9 and TRBJ1-1, with 12 bases aligning to TRBD1. The CDR3 reads CASSLRDRGHSAEAFF. DNA of the CDR3: TGTGCCAGCAGCTTACGGGACAGGGGGCATTCGGCTGAAGCTTTCTTT.